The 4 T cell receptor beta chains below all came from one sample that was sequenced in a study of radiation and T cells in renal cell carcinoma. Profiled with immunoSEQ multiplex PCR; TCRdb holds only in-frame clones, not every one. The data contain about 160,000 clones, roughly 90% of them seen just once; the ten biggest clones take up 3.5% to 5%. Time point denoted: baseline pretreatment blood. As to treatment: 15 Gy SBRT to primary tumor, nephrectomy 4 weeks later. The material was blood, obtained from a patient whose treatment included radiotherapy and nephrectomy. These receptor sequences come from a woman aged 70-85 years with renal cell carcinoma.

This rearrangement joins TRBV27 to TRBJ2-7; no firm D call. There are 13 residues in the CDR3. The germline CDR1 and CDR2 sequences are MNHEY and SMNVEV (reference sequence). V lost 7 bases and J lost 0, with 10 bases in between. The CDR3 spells CASKFFSSYEQYF. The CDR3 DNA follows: TGTGCCAGCAAGTTCTTTTCCTCCTACGAGCAGTACTTC.

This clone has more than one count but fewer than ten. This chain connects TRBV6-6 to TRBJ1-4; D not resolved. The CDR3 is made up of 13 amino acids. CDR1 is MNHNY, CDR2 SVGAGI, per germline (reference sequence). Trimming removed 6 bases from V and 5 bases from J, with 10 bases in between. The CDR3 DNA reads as TGTGCCAGCAGCCAGGTGGTCAATGAAAAACTGTTTTTT. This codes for CASSQVVNEKLFF.

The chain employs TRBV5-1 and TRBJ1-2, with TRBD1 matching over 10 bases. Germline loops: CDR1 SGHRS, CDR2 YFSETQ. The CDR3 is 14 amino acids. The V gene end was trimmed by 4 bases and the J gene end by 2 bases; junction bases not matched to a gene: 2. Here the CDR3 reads CASSLDRGNYGYTF. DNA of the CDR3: TGCGCCAGCAGCCTGGACAGGGGGAACTATGGCTACACCTTC. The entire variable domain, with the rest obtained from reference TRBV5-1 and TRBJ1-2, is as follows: KAGVTQTPRYLIKTRGQQVTLSCSPISGHRSVSWYQQTPGQGLQFLFEYFSETQRNKGNFPGRFSGRQFSNSRSEMNVSTLELGDSALYLCASSLDRGNYGYTFGSGTRLTVV.

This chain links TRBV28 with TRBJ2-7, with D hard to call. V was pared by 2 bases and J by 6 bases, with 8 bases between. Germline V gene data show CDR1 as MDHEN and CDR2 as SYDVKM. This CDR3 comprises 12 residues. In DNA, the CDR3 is TGTGCCAGCAGTTTACTAGTAGGCGAGCAGTACTTC. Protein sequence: CASSLLVGEQYF. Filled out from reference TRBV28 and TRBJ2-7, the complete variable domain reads DVKVTQSSRYLVKRTGEKVFLECVQDMDHENMFWYRQDPGLGLRLIYFSYDVKMKEKGDIPEGYSVSREKKERFSLILESASTNQTSMYLCASSLLVGEQYFGPGTRLTVT.